Detailed here is one TCR beta chain. Its specificity is not known. This entry comes from a study of T cell responses to AZD1222 COVID-19 vaccine. Study-wide results and caveats: Spike-wide vaccine-associated CD4 TCRs dominated at 160-218 and 743-854.

CDR3 length: 13 amino acids. Germline V gives CDR1 SNHLY, CDR2 FYNNEI. The V and J ends lost 7 bases and 8 bases respectively, with 14 bases between them. Data came from immunoSEQ multiplex PCR; TCRdb stores just in-frame clones and leaves some out. This sample has about 180,000 clones, with 80% to 90% found just once. The sequence was collected from an adult in good health. The chain couples TRBV2 to TRBJ1-4; TRBD1 might be the D (6 bases). The sample in question was peripheral blood, obtained on day 0 of AZD1222 vaccination. The CDR3 coding sequence is TGTGCCAGCATAACAGGGAAGGGGGAAAAACTGTTTTTT. It yields the protein CASITGKGEKLFF.